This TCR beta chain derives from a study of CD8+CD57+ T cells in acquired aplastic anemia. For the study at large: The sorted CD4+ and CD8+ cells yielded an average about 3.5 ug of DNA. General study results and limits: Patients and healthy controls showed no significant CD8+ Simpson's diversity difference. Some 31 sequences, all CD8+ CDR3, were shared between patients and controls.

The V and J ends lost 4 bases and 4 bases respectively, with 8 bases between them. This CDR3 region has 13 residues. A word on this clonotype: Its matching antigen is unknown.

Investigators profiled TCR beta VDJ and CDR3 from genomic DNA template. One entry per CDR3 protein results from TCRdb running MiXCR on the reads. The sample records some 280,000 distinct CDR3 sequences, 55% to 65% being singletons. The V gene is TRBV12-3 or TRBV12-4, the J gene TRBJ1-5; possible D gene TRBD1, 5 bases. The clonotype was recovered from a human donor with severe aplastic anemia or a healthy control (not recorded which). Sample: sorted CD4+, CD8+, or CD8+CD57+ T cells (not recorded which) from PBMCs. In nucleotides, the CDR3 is TGTGCCAGCAGTTGGGGCAGGAATCAGCCCCAGCATTTT. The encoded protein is CASSWGRNQPQHF.